A single sample gave rise to the 9 T cell receptor beta chains below, sequenced in a study of blood T cell repertoires in COVID-19. Repertoires were generated with immunoSEQ multiplex PCR, while TCRdb's copy carries only in-frame clones and drops some. This sample has around 100,000 clones; approximately 84% occur once, and the top ten carry roughly 6.2%. The specimen was peripheral blood. The receptor source for this set is a man aged 55 to 70 with acute or convalescent COVID-19.

The chain employs TRBV24-1 and TRBJ2-6; D gene unclear. Trimming took 5 bases from V and 0 from J, leaving 4 bases between them. The CDR3 is made up of 14 amino acids. CDR1 is KGHDR and CDR2 is SFDVKD in the germline V gene. The CDR3 is CATSADSGANVLTF. In DNA, the CDR3 is TGTGCCACCAGTGCAGACTCTGGGGCCAACGTCCTGACTTTC.

On this clone: Additional DNA sequences in this sample encode the identical CDR3. The chain carries TRBV7-2 and TRBJ2-7, with 8 nucleotides matching TRBD2. The germline V gene encodes CDR1 SGHTA and CDR2 FQGNSA. CDR3 length: 13 amino acids. Trimming took 1 base from V and 6 from J; bases not matched to a gene: 2. The CDR3 here is CASSLVRGGEQYF. CDR3 DNA sequence: TGTGCCAGCAGCTTAGTTCGGGGGGGCGAGCAGTACTTC. The full variable domain, completed using reference TRBV7-2 and TRBJ2-7, is GAGVSQSPSNKVTEKGKDVELRCDPISGHTALYWYRQSLGQGLEFLIYFQGNSAPDKSGLPSDRFSAERTGGSVSTLTIQRTQQEDSAVYLCASSLVRGGEQYFGPGTRLTVT.

The DNA for the CDR3 is TGTGCCAGTAGTATAGTTAAGGGGAAACAAGAGACCCAGTACTTC. It codes for CASSIVKGKQETQYF. The V call is TRBV19, the J call TRBJ2-5, with D possibly TRBD1 on 5 matching bases. Germline CDR1 reads LNHDA; CDR2 reads SQIVND (reference sequence). The germline V and J ends were trimmed by 1 base and 2 bases, with 11 bases remaining between them. CDR3 length: 15 amino acids.

This sequence joins TRBV5-6 and TRBJ2-7; 8 nucleotides match TRBD1. CDR3 length: 14 amino acids. V gave up 4 bases and J gave up 4 bases; unmatched junction bases: 7. Germline V lookup: CDR1 SGHDT, CDR2 YYEEEE. The CDR3 DNA follows: TGTGCCAGCAGCCCAGGACAGGGTTCGTACGAGCAGTACTTC. Residues: CASSPGQGSYEQYF.

Note on this clone: Other nucleotide sequences from this sample produce the same CDR3. V usage is TRBV27 and J usage is TRBJ2-7; 12 positions agree with TRBD1. The V and J ends lost 7 bases and 6 bases, in that order; junction bases with no gene match: 7. Germline V gene lookup returns CDR1 MNHEY and CDR2 SMNVEV (reference sequence). This CDR3 contains 14 residues. CDR3 in amino acids: CASKPGQGAIEQYF. The CDR3 nucleotides are TGTGCCAGCAAGCCGGGACAGGGGGCGATCGAGCAGTACTTC.

V gene TRBV5-1 combines with J gene TRBJ2-7, with TRBD2 as a possible D gene (6 bases). This CDR3 contains 13 residues. Germline values: CDR1 SGHRS, CDR2 YFSETQ. Trimming stripped 5 bases from V and 2 bases from J, with 11 bases between. CDR3 sequence (DNA): TGCGCCAGCAGGCGGGATTCTCCCTACGAGCAGTACTTC. It codes for CASRRDSPYEQYF.

The V call is TRBV3-1 (or the pseudogene TRBV3-2), the J call TRBJ1-2; the D is unclear. Trimming took 2 bases from V and 2 from J, leaving 9 bases between them. The CDR3 has 14 residues. Germline V gene sequence: CDR1 LGHDT, CDR2 YNNKEL (reference sequence). The CDR3 bases are TGTGCCAGCAGCCAACCCAGGAAGAACTATGGCTACACCTTC. Translating it yields CASSQPRKNYGYTF.

The chain recombines TRBV9 with TRBJ2-2; no firm D call. The CDR3 sequence is 12 residues long. CDR1 is SGDLS and CDR2 is YYNGEE in the germline V gene. Trimming stripped 2 bases from V and 9 bases from J, with 8 bases between. The chain's CDR3 is CASSVEPRELFF. The CDR3 DNA follows: TGTGCCAGCAGCGTGGAGCCGCGGGAGCTGTTTTTT.

The chain carries TRBV5-6 and TRBJ2-3; the D gene is possibly TRBD2 (5 bases). The CDR3 totals 15 residues. Germline assignment: CDR1 SGHDT and CDR2 YYEEEE. V gave up 4 bases and J gave up 6 bases, with 18 bases separating them. CDR3 residues: CASSPGLFSGDTQYF. The DNA for the CDR3 is TGTGCCAGCAGCCCAGGACTTTTTTCGGGGGATACGCAGTATTTT.